This paragraph covers one TCR beta chain sequence. This entry belongs to a study of blood T cell repertoires in COVID-19. The method was immunoSEQ multiplex PCR; TCRdb's version includes in-frame clones alone and lacks a portion of them. Among fewer than 250,000 clones listed, just under 85% were seen once. The ends lost 5 bases at V and 4 bases at J; junction bases unmatched: 5. The germline V gene encodes CDR1 KGHDR and CDR2 SFDVKD. This CDR3 is built from 15 residues. This TCR came from a woman between 65 and 79 years old with active or convalescent COVID-19. Source material: peripheral blood. The chain uses TRBV24-1 and TRBJ2-2, with TRBD2 identical over 8 bases. The chain's CDR3 is CATSAGRAATGELFF. The CDR3 DNA reads as TGTGCCACCAGTGCCGGGAGGGCGGCCACCGGGGAGCTGTTTTTT.